Listed here are 14 T cell receptor beta chains from one sample, sequenced in a study of blood T cell repertoires in COVID-19. The data were produced by immunoSEQ multiplex PCR, yet TCRdb's version contains in-frame clones alone and is incomplete. The profile shows roughly 250,000 clones, roughly 90% of them singletons. The sample comprised peripheral blood. These receptors were obtained from a woman aged 40 to 50 who had recovered from COVID-19.

The chain employs TRBV19 and TRBJ1-2; D may be TRBD1 (5 bases). Trimming took off 1 base at V and 1 base at J, with 13 bases between the two ends. Germline values: CDR1 LNHDA, CDR2 SQIVND (reference sequence). There are 16 residues in the CDR3. The CDR3, as DNA: TGTGCCAGTAGTATAGGGGGGGGATCCTTTAACTATGGCTACACCTTC. Its translation: CASSIGGGSFNYGYTF.

This chain uses TRBV2 with TRBJ2-5, with TRBD2 identical over 11 bases. Germline V CDR1 and CDR2: SNHLY, FYNNEI. The CDR3 contains 17 residues. V gave up 0 bases and J gave up 7 bases; unmatched junction bases: 10. Written as DNA, the CDR3 is TGTGCCAGCAGTGAAGCCACAGGGACTAGCGGAATGAGGACCCAGTACTTC. Amino acid sequence: CASSEATGTSGMRTQYF.

V and J are TRBV7-2 and TRBJ2-5; D is possibly TRBD2 (6 bases). The CDR3 is 14 amino acids. From germline, CDR1 is SGHTA and CDR2 FQGNSA. Trimming shortened V by 5 bases and J by 6 bases, and 16 bases separated the two germline ends. The CDR3 sequence is CASSPAGYQKTQYF. The DNA of the CDR3 is TGTGCCAGCAGCCCGGCGGGGTACCAGAAGACCCAGTACTTC.

This sequence joins TRBV27 and TRBJ1-2, with TRBD1 matching 9 bases. V shed 5 bases, J shed 8 bases, and the junction held 9 bases outside the gene matches. Looked up from germline, CDR1 is MNHEY and CDR2 is SMNVEV (reference sequence). The CDR3 spans 14 residues. This CDR3 is CASSLRTGDVGYTF. CDR3 nucleotide sequence: TGTGCCAGCAGTCTCCGGACAGGGGACGTAGGCTACACCTTC.

The CDR3 region has the DNA TGTGCCAGCAGCAAATTGGCTTTTACCTACGAGCAGTACTTC. Translated: CASSKLAFTYEQYF. This chain connects TRBV21-1 to TRBJ2-7; whether TRBD1, the table's D call, matches the DNA was not checked. TRBV21-1 is listed as a pseudogene. The CDR3 spans 14 residues.

This clone was seen only a few times. The J gene is TRBJ2-2, the V gene TRBV5-1; perhaps TRBD1 as D (5 bases). Germline V lookup: CDR1 SGHRS, CDR2 YFSETQ. With 1 base removed from V and 2 bases from J, the gap between germline ends came to 9 bases. The CDR3 covers 15 residues. The CDR3 DNA reads as TGCGCCAGCAGCTTGCAACAGGTTAACACCGGGGAGCTGTTTTTT. Translated: CASSLQQVNTGELFF.

The table lists this clone with a few counts. This chain connects TRBV5-6 to TRBJ2-7; 10 bases agree with TRBD1. Germline assignment: CDR1 SGHDT and CDR2 YYEEEE. V dropped 4 bases and J dropped 2; count of bases not matched to a gene: 12. CDR3 size: 17 residues. The CDR3 sequence is CASSPGTGVLHTYEQYF. In nucleotides, the CDR3 is TGTGCCAGCAGCCCTGGGACAGGGGTCCTCCATACCTACGAGCAGTACTTC.

The CDR3, as DNA: TGTGCCAGCAGCCAAAAGCGGGGGCTGTTTTTT. Protein: CASSQKRGLFF. The chain has TRBV12-3 or TRBV12-4 and TRBJ2-2; 7 bases are shared with TRBD2. With 6 bases clipped from V and 13 bases from J, the junction kept 5 bases outside the gene matches. The length of the CDR3 is 11 residues.

A single count supports this clone. The V call is TRBV5-1, the J call TRBJ1-6, with a possible D match to TRBD1 (5 bases). The CDR3 contains 14 residues. The V gene's germline CDR1 is SGHRS and CDR2 YFSETQ. V lost 2 bases, J lost 7 bases, and 10 bases lay in between. CDR3 amino acids: CASSLGAWNSPLHF. CDR3 coding DNA: TGCGCCAGCAGCTTAGGGGCCTGGAATTCACCCCTCCACTTT.

The chain recombines TRBV2 with TRBJ1-1; D possibly corresponds to TRBD1 (6 bases). The length of the CDR3 is 15 residues. From germline, CDR1 is SNHLY and CDR2 FYNNEI. V was pared by 2 bases and J by 1 base, with 11 bases between. CDR3 nucleotides: TGTGCCAGCAGTGAAACAGGGACGGCGAACACTGAAGCTTTCTTT. Its translation: CASSETGTANTEAFF. The full variable domain, with the rest looked up from reference TRBV2 and TRBJ1-1, is EPEVTQTPSHQVTQMGQEVILRCVPISNHLYFYWYRQILGQKVEFLVSFYNNEISEKSEIFDDQFSVERPDGSNFTLKIRSTKLEDSAMYFCASSETGTANTEAFFGQGTRLTVV.

The chain joins TRBV6-5 to TRBJ1-3; 8 bases align to TRBD1. Germline V gene data show CDR1 as MNHEY and CDR2 as SVGAGI. Trimming removed 5 bases from V and 4 bases from J; junction bases left unmatched: 7. This CDR3 has 15 amino acids. The CDR3 protein is CASSHLTGEGNTIYF. DNA of the CDR3: TGTGCCAGCAGTCACTTGACAGGGGAAGGAAACACCATATATTTT.

The chain links TRBV7-9 to TRBJ1-3; no definite D call. V gave up 0 bases and J gave up 0 bases, with 9 bases separating them. The germline V gene encodes CDR1 SEHNR and CDR2 FQNEAQ (reference sequence). The CDR3 runs 16 residues. CDR3 nucleotide sequence: TGTGCCAGCAGCTTAGCGCAGGATTACTCTGGAAACACCATATATTTT. Protein sequence: CASSLAQDYSGNTIYF.

The chain carries TRBV5-4 and TRBJ1-2; D is possibly TRBD1 (6 bases). Germline CDR1 is SGHNT and CDR2 is YYREEE (reference sequence). The CDR3 runs 11 residues. The V end was cut by 5 bases, the J end by 7 bases, with 9 bases between. The CDR3 loop is CASSQGIGYTF. The CDR3 region has the DNA TGTGCCAGCAGTCAGGGGATTGGCTACACCTTC.

This chain connects TRBV7-9 to TRBJ1-4; D is unclear. The V gene lost 9 bases and the J gene lost 4 bases, with 15 bases spanning the gap. The germline V gene has CDR1 SEHNR and CDR2 FQNEAQ (reference sequence). This CDR3 comprises 14 residues. The chain's CDR3 is CASRREAFNEKLFF. CDR3 DNA: TGTGCCAGTAGAAGGGAGGCCTTTAATGAAAAACTGTTTTTT.